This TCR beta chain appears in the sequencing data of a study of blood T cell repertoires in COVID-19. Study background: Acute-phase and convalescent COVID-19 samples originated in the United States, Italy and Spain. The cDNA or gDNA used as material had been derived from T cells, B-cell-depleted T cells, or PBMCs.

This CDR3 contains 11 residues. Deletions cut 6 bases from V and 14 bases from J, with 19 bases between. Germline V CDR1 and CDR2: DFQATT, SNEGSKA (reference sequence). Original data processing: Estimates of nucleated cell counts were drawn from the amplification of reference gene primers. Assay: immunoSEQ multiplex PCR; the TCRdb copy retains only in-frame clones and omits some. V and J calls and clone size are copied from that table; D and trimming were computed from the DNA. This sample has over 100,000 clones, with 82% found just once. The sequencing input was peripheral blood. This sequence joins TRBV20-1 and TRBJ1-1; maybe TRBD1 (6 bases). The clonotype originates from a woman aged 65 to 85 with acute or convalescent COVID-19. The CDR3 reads CSASRGGVVFF. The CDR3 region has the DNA TGCAGTGCATCCAGAGGGGGGGTTGTCTTCTTT.